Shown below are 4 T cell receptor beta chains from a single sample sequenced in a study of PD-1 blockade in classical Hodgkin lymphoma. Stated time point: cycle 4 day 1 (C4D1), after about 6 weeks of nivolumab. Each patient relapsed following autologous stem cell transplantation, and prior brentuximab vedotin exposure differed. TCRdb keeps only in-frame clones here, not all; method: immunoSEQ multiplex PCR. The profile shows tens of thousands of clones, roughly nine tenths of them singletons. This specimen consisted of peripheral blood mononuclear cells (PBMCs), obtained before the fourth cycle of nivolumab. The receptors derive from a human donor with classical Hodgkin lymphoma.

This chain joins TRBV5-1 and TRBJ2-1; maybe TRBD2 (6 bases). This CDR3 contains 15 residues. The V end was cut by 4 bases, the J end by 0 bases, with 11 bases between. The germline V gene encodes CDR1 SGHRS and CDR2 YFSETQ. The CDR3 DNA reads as TGCGCCAGCAGCCTACTCGGGGGCTCCTACAATGAGCAGTTCTTC. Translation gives CASSLLGGSYNEQFF.

CDR3 amino acids: CASSEAGGSGYTF. In DNA form, the CDR3 reads TGTGCCAGCAGTGAAGCGGGGGGCTCCGGCTACACCTTC. The chain carries TRBV6-1 and TRBJ1-2; D may be TRBD1 (6 bases). The V end lost 0 bases, the J end lost 8 bases, and 10 bases lay between the germline ends. The germline V gene encodes CDR1 MNHNS and CDR2 SASEGT. CDR3 length: 13 amino acids.

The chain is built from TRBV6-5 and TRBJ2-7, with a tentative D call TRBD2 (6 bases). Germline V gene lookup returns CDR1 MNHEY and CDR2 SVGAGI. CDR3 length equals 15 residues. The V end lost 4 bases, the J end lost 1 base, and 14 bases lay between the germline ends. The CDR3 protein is CASSSPDRGSYEQYF. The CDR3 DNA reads TGTGCCAGCAGTTCACCAGATCGGGGGTCCTACGAGCAGTACTTC.

The CDR3 nucleotides read TGCGCCAGCAGCTTGGCCATCCGCAACAACTCTGGAAACACCATATATTTT. Its protein product is CASSLAIRNNSGNTIYF. The chain couples TRBV5-1 to TRBJ1-3; D is undetermined. V was clipped by 0 bases and J by 0 bases, with 13 bases between them. The CDR3 extends over 17 amino acids. Germline-derived CDR1 and CDR2 are SGHRS and YFSETQ.